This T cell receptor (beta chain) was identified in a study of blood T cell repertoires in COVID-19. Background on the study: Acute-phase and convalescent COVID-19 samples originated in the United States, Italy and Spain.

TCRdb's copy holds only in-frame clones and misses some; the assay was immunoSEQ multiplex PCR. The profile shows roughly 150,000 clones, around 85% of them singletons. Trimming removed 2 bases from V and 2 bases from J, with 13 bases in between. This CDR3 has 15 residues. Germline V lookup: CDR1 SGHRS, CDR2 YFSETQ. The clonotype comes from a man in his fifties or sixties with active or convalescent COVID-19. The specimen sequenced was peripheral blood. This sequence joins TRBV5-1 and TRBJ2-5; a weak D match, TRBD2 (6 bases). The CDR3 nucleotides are TGCGCCAGCAGCTTACCCGGGGGATTACAAGAGACCCAGTACTTC. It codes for CASSLPGGLQETQYF.